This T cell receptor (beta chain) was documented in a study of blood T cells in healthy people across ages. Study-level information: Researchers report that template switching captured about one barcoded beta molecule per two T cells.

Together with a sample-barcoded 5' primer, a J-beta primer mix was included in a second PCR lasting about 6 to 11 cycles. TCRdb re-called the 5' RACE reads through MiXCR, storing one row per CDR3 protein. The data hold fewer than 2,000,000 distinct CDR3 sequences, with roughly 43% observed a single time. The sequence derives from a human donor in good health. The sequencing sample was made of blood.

CDR3 loop: CASSGTTGGSVGYTF. In DNA form, the CDR3 reads TGTGCCAGCAGTGGGACAACAGGGGGAAGCGTTGGCTACACCTTC. The chain recombines TRBV2 with TRBJ1-2; 8 bases match TRBD1. Germline CDR1 and CDR2: SNHLY and FYNNEI. Trimming removed 4 bases from V and 7 bases from J; junction bases left unmatched: 11. The CDR3 runs 15 residues.